This TCR beta chain was sequenced during a study of T cell repertoires in cytomegalovirus infection. TCRdb recomputed calls from the reads with MiXCR, one row per CDR3 protein. The table lists 300,000 to 400,000 distinct CDR3 sequences, 25% of them singletons. Whole-study findings and limits: Totalled public TCR beta family frequency picked out people who carried CMV plus the relevant HLA. Clonotype analysis showed dominance of the ex vivo response by HLA-C-restricted CMV-specific TCR beta clonotypes.

The table lists this clonotype with a few counts. Its antigen is currently unknown. The sample here was cultured PBMCs, taken from culture after CMV antigen stimulation. The sequence was collected from a human donor in good health (CMV status not recorded). Some clones in this sample may be carry-over from other donors' samples.

CDR3 bases: TGCGCCAGCAGCCAAGATTGGCAGGGTTCCTACAATGAGCAGTTCTTC. Translated, it gives CASSQDWQGSYNEQFF. The gene calls are TRBV4-1 and TRBJ2-1; TRBD1 is a possible D gene (5 bases). Trimming cost V 0 bases and J 1 base, with 10 bases left between them. Germline CDR1 is MGHRA and CDR2 is YSYEKL. CDR3 length: 16 amino acids.